This T cell receptor beta chain appears in the sequencing data of a study of OX40 agonist ivuxolimab in advanced cancers. The protocol was immunoSEQ multiplex PCR, while the TCRdb copy is restricted to in-frame clones and leaves out a portion. Altogether roughly 80,000 clones are present, over 75% being singletons, with the ten largest covering roughly 0.35%. Trimming cost V 7 bases and J 7 bases, with 22 bases left between them. Germline V gene data show CDR1 as MNHNY and CDR2 as SVGAGI (reference sequence). The CDR3 runs to 15 residues. The source is an adult with an advanced solid tumor such as melanoma, head and neck, liver or kidney cancer. The genes are TRBV6-6 and TRBJ1-1; TRBD1 is a possible D gene (6 bases). The sample consisted of CD4+ or CD8+ T cells sorted from blood, taken in a trial of the OX40 agonist ivuxolimab. The CDR3 loop reads CASTGRGGRLGEAFF. CDR3 in DNA: TGTGCCAGCACCGGACGAGGGGGGCGCTTGGGTGAAGCTTTCTTT.